The clone carrying this T cell receptor beta chain was seen repeatedly, ten times or more. The data are from a study of T cells after yellow fever vaccination. Whole-study context: EM, EMRA, CM and Tscm memory subsets were separated by sorting (using CD3, CD45RA, CCR7 and CD95).

The study, taken as a whole, reports: Though it reached lower strength, the secondary response hit its peak faster, day 5 versus 15.

A universal primer site and UMIs were added as TCR cDNA was made by 5'RACE template switching. TCRdb re-called the 5' RACE reads with MiXCR, one entry per CDR3 protein. The sample lists about 53,000 distinct CDR3 sequences; 4.5% to 6% were seen once. The germline V gene encodes CDR1 SGHRS and CDR2 YFSETQ. The CDR3 totals 13 residues. V gave up 1 base and J gave up 5 bases, with 9 bases separating them. The chain has TRBV5-1 and TRBJ2-5; D might be TRBD2 (6 bases). The sequence was collected from a man aged 18 to 30 who received the YFV17D yellow fever vaccine. The sample here was PBMCs, either bulk or a sorted T-cell subset (CD4+, CD8+, memory, or dextramer-sorted; not recorded which), taken on the day of the yellow fever booster vaccination. The CDR3 region is CASSLTGEETQYF. Written as DNA, the CDR3 is TGCGCCAGCAGCTTGACGGGGGAGGAGACCCAGTACTTC. The full variable domain, rest sourced from reference TRBV5-1 and TRBJ2-5, is KAGVTQTPRYLIKTRGQQVTLSCSPISGHRSVSWYQQTPGQGLQFLFEYFSETQRNKGNFPGRFSGRQFSNSRSEMNVSTLELGDSALYLCASSLTGEETQYFGPGTRLLVL.